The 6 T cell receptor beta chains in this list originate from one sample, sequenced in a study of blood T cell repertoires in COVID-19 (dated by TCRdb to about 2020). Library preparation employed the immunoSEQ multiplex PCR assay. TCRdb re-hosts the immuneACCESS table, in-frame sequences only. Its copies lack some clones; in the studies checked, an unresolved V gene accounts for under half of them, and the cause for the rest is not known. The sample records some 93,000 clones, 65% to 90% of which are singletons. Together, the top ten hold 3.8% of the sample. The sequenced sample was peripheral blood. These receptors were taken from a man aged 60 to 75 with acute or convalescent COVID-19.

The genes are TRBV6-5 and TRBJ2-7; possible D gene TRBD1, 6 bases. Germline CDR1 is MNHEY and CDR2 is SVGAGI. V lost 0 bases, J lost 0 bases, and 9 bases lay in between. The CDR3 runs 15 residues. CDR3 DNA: TGTGCCAGCAGTTACTCTCCAGGGGTCTCCTACGAGCAGTACTTC. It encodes CASSYSPGVSYEQYF.

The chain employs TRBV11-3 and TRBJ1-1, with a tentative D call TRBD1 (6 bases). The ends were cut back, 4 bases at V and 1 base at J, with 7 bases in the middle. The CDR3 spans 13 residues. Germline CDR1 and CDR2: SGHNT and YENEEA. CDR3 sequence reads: CASSSTGNTEAFF. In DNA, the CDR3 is TGTGCCAGCAGCTCGACAGGGAACACTGAAGCTTTCTTT.

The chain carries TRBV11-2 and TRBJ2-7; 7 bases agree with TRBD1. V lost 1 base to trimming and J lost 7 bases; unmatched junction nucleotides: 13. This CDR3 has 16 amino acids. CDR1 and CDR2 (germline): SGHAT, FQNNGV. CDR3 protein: CASSLGGTATYVEQYF. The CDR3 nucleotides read TGTGCCAGCAGCTTAGGGGGGACAGCTACGTACGTAGAGCAGTACTTC.

CDR3 DNA: TGTGCCAGCAGCTCGACAGATGGAACGTCTGAAGCTTTCTTT. Its translation: CASSSTDGTSEAFF. The chain couples TRBV7-3 to TRBJ1-1, with D maybe TRBD1 (5 bases). Germline CDR1 SGHTA, CDR2 FQGTGA. CDR3 length: 14 residues. V was shortened by 4 bases and J by 6 bases, with 15 bases between the two germline ends. The full variable domain, rest sourced from reference TRBV7-3 and TRBJ1-1, is GAGVSQTPSNKVTEKGKYVELRCDPISGHTALYWYRQSLGQGPEFLIYFQGTGAADDSGLPNDRFFAVRPEGSVSTLKIQRTERGDSAVYLCASSSTDGTSEAFFGQGTRLTVV.

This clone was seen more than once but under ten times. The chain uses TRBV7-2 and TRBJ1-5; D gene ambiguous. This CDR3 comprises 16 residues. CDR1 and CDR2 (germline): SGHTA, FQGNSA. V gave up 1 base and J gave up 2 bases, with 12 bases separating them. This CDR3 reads CASSLVPRQGNQPQHF. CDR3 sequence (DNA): TGTGCCAGCAGCTTAGTCCCTCGGCAGGGCAATCAGCCCCAGCATTTT.

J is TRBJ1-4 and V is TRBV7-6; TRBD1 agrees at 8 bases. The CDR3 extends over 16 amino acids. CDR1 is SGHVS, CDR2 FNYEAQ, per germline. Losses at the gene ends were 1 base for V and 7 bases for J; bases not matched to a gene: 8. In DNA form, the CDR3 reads TGTGCCAGCAGCTTAGTAGCAGGGGGCGGGGGTGAAAAACTGTTTTTT. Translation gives CASSLVAGGGGEKLFF.